This entry describes one TCR beta chain. A sample-barcoded 5' primer and a J-beta primer mix were used in a second PCR of roughly 7 to 12 cycles. Every cDNA molecule bore a tag from a template-switch adaptor containing 12 random nucleotides. TCRdb re-derived calls from the 5' RACE reads in MiXCR, one entry per CDR3 protein. The table includes 850,000 to 1,000,000 distinct CDR3 sequences, roughly 47% detected once. The sample originates from a study of blood T cells in healthy people across ages. Peripheral blood, around 9.4 milliliters per donor, was collected. The CDR3 totals 13 residues. Per germline, CDR1 MNHEY and CDR2 SVGAGI. V lost 5 bases, J lost 3 bases, and 11 bases lay in between.

The specimen sequenced was blood. V and J are TRBV6-5 and TRBJ2-7; D may be TRBD1 (6 bases). This sequence was found in an older woman in good health. The CDR3 sequence: CASSRQEIYEQYF. CDR3 nucleotide sequence: TGTGCCAGCAGTCGACAGGAGATCTACGAGCAGTACTTC.